The 17 T cell receptor beta chains below were found in one sample sequenced in a study of blood T cells in healthy people across ages. Next came a second PCR, run for about 6 to 11 cycles, which used a sample-barcoded 5' primer along with a J-beta primer mix. Each CDR3 protein gets one entry after TCRdb re-called the 5' RACE reads with MiXCR. Of about 800,000 distinct CDR3 sequences listed, 58% are singletons. Sequenced sample: blood. These TCRs come from a man aged 25-45 years in good health.

This clonotype was seen more than once but under ten times. The chain uses TRBV28 and TRBJ1-2; a possible D gene is TRBD1 (6 bases). Trimming removed 6 bases from V and 9 bases from J, with 17 bases in between. CDR3 length equals 13 residues. Germline CDR1 reads MDHEN; CDR2 reads SYDVKM. As DNA, the CDR3 is TGTGCCAGCAGAAAACAGGGAATAGAAAGCTACACCTTC. This codes for CASRKQGIESYTF.

This clonotype was counted between two and nine times. CDR3 loop: CASAGTEREKLFF. In DNA, the CDR3 is TGTGCCAGCGCCGGGACAGAAAGGGAAAAACTGTTTTTT. The chain recombines TRBV12-3 or TRBV12-4 with TRBJ1-4; 7 bases are a match to TRBD1. This CDR3 is 13 amino acids long. V dropped 8 bases and J dropped 8; count of bases not matched to a gene: 8.

The chain recombines TRBV7-2 with TRBJ2-7; D unclear. The germline gives CDR1 SGHTA, CDR2 FQGNSA. The length of the CDR3 is 14 residues. Between the trimmed V and J ends, which lost 2 bases and 7 bases, there was a span of 15 bases. This CDR3 reads CASSLKGEFGEQYF. The CDR3 DNA reads as TGTGCCAGCAGCTTAAAGGGCGAATTTGGGGAGCAGTACTTC.

The CDR3 coding sequence is TGTGCCAGCAGCTTAGCGCCCGGAGGCGGTACGCAGTATTTT. Protein sequence: CASSLAPGGGTQYF. The gene calls are TRBV7-2 and TRBJ2-3, with D possibly being TRBD2 (5 bases). Trimming pared 0 bases from V and 8 bases from J, leaving 12 bases between. The germline CDR1 and CDR2 sequences are SGHTA and FQGNSA. The CDR3 covers 14 residues.

Of note for this clonotype: The junction shows a germline mismatch at one end, possibly a read error. The rearrangement joins TRBV6-1 to TRBJ1-3, with 10 bases matching TRBD1. Germline loops: CDR1 MNHNS, CDR2 SASEGT. The CDR3 sequence is 19 residues long. CDR3 loop: CAGSISGTGACRSGNTIYF. CDR3 in DNA: TGTGCCGGCAGTATATCCGGGACAGGGGCCTGTCGATCTGGAAACACCATATATTTT.

This chain links TRBV5-1 with TRBJ2-7; 10 nucleotides agree with TRBD2. This CDR3 has 15 amino acids. V gave up 2 bases and J gave up 5 bases; unmatched junction bases: 7. CDR1 SGHRS and CDR2 YFSETQ come from the germline V gene. The CDR3 DNA is TGCGCCAGCAGCTTCACAGGACTAGCGGCCGACGAGCAGTACTTC. Encoded protein: CASSFTGLAADEQYF.

As for this clonotype: Relative to the germline gene, one junction end is altered; a read error may explain this. J is TRBJ1-1 and V is TRBV15; possible D gene TRBD1, 5 bases. Germline values: CDR1 LNHNV, CDR2 YYDKDF (reference sequence). The CDR3 extends over 16 amino acids. The CDR3 region is CAASRAGGATGGEAFF. As DNA, the CDR3 is TGTGCCGCCAGCAGAGCGGGAGGGGCAACCGGGGGTGAAGCTTTCTTT.

In DNA, the CDR3 is TGTGCCAGCAGCTTAGGGGGTGGCGGGAAACTCTACGAGCAGTACTTC. Its protein product is CASSLGGGGKLYEQYF. V gene TRBV7-2 combines with J gene TRBJ2-7, with D possibly being TRBD2 (6 bases). This CDR3 has 16 residues. Deletions cut 1 base from V and 3 bases from J, with 16 bases between. Germline CDR1 is SGHTA and CDR2 is FQGNSA.

The rearrangement uses TRBV29-1 and TRBJ2-5; the D gene is possibly TRBD1 (5 bases). Germline loops: CDR1 SQVTM, CDR2 ANQGSEA. The CDR3 is 12 residues long. Between the trimmed V and J ends, which lost 1 base and 6 bases, there was a span of 9 bases. In DNA form, the CDR3 reads TGCAGCGTTGAAGGGCCGGACAAGACCCAGTACTTC. Translated, it gives CSVEGPDKTQYF.

The chain links TRBV4-2 to TRBJ1-1, with D hard to call. This CDR3 has 13 residues. Trimming stripped 4 bases from V and 7 bases from J, with 13 bases between. Germline V gives CDR1 LGHNA, CDR2 YNFKEQ. CDR3 DNA: TGTGCCAGCAGCCGTACTCGAACGGATGAAGCTTTCTTT. It encodes CASSRTRTDEAFF.

The rearrangement uses TRBV24-1 and TRBJ2-3, with a tentative D call TRBD1 (6 bases). The CDR3 is 15 amino acids. V was trimmed by 4 bases and J by 5 bases, leaving 15 bases between them. In germline, CDR1 is KGHDR, CDR2 SFDVKD. CDR3 loop: CATSDDGTFGDTQYF. The CDR3, as DNA: TGTGCCACCAGTGACGACGGGACATTTGGAGATACGCAGTATTTT.

This clonotype was recorded a few times. The chain recombines TRBV9 with TRBJ2-3; 9 bases line up with TRBD2. V gave up 2 bases and J gave up 2 bases; unmatched junction bases: 9. The CDR3 runs to 17 residues. Germline values: CDR1 SGDLS, CDR2 YYNGEE. The CDR3 here is CASSVAMGLAITDTQYF. CDR3 bases: TGTGCCAGCAGCGTTGCCATGGGACTAGCTATCACAGATACGCAGTATTTT.

In its sample, this clonotype was seen a few times. This sequence joins TRBV12-3 or TRBV12-4 and TRBJ2-5; D is ambiguous. The CDR3 contains 12 residues. Trimming removed 8 bases from V and 3 bases from J, with 10 bases in between. The CDR3: CASGLAEETQYF. Written as DNA, the CDR3 is TGTGCCAGCGGTCTCGCGGAAGAGACCCAGTACTTC.

The chain carries TRBV12-3 or TRBV12-4 and TRBJ1-5, with D unclear. V lost 1 base and J lost 6, with 10 bases in between. CDR3 size: 14 residues. The CDR3 DNA reads as TGTGCCAGCAGTTTAGGACGAACCCCTCAGCCCCAGCATTTT. Translating it yields CASSLGRTPQPQHF.

The genes are TRBV24-1 and TRBJ2-1, with D possibly being TRBD1 (6 bases). Germline CDR1 and CDR2: KGHDR and SFDVKD. The V end lost 4 bases, the J end lost 10 bases, and 22 bases lay between the germline ends. The CDR3 spans 16 residues. DNA of the CDR3: TGTGCCACCAGTGAACCCCTCAGGGGTCGTGGGGAGGAGCAGTTCTTC. Protein sequence: CATSEPLRGRGEEQFF.

This clonotype was counted between two and nine times. The chain has TRBV29-1 and TRBJ1-2; D is perhaps TRBD1 (6 bases). CDR1 is SQVTM and CDR2 is ANQGSEA in the germline V gene. Trimming removed 4 bases from V and 2 bases from J, with 11 bases in between. The CDR3 consists of 13 residues. In nucleotides, the CDR3 is TGCAGCGTTGGGACAGACCAAAACTATGGCTACACCTTC. Translating gives CSVGTDQNYGYTF.

The chain links TRBV7-2 to TRBJ2-7; the D gene could be TRBD1 or TRBD2 (5 bases each). CDR1 and CDR2 from the germline V gene are SGHTA and FQGNSA. The CDR3 has 18 residues. V lost 2 bases and J 7 bases, leaving 27 bases between the germline ends. CDR3 sequence: CASSLIKRDPKLWDEQYF. DNA for the CDR3: TGTGCCAGCAGCTTAATCAAACGGGACCCCAAATTGTGGGATGAGCAGTACTTC. The variable domain in full, with the rest retrieved from reference TRBV7-2 and TRBJ2-7, is GAGVSQSPSNKVTEKGKDVELRCDPISGHTALYWYRQSLGQGLEFLIYFQGNSAPDKSGLPSDRFSAERTGGSVSTLTIQRTQQEDSAVYLCASSLIKRDPKLWDEQYFGPGTRLTVT.